The 9 T cell receptor beta chains given below trace back to one sample, sequenced in a study of T cells in women clearing cervical HPV infection (dated by TCRdb to about 2018). The library was obtained by the immunoSEQ multiplex PCR assay. Held by TCRdb, this immuneACCESS table contains in-frame sequences only and omits some clones. Under half of the omission traces to an unresolved V gene where checked; the cause of the rest is unknown. This sample's table has entries for about 19,000 clones. Clones ranked in the top ten supply around 3% of the sample. Sequenced input: blood buffy coat. The receptor set was obtained from a woman between 18 and 70 years old with a cervical HPV16 infection that either progressed to CIN3+ or cleared (not recorded which).

As for this clone: The CDR3 end lies 3 residues beyond the end of the read and is filled in from the germline J gene. The chain combines TRBV2 with TRBJ2-2; D perhaps matches TRBD1 (6 bases). From germline, CDR1 is SNHLY and CDR2 FYNNEI. The germline V and J ends were trimmed by 3 bases and 6 bases, with 11 bases remaining between them. The length of the CDR3 is 14 residues. CDR3 sequence: CASSDRGFAGELFF. CDR3 DNA, as far as it was read: TGTGCCAGCAGTGACAGGGGTTTCGCCGGGGAG.

Points on this clone: Sequencing ends 3 residues short of the CDR3 end; the germline J gene provides the rest. The V call is TRBV7-9, the J call TRBJ1-1; TRBD1 might be the D (6 bases). V gave up 5 bases and J gave up 5 bases, with 15 bases separating them. This CDR3 region has 14 residues. Germline lookup yields CDR1 SEHNR and CDR2 FQNEAQ (reference sequence). The sequenced part of the CDR3 DNA is TGTGCCAGCAGCGTCACAGGGCTGGGGACTGAA. This sequence encodes CASSVTGLGTE. The CDR3 as a whole reads CASSVTGLGTEAFF.

For this clone: Read coverage stops 3 residues before the CDR3 terminus; the germline J gene supplies the remainder. The V call is TRBV5-1, the J call TRBJ2-7, with TRBD2 matching over 10 bases. The germline CDR1 and CDR2 sequences are SGHRS and YFSETQ. This CDR3 region has 15 residues. After removal of 5 bases from V and 4 bases from J, the junction contained 9 bases not matched to a gene. The CDR3 reads CASREAGGPQYEQYF. The CDR3 DNA, read in part, is TGCGCCAGCAGGGAAGCGGGGGGGCCTCAATACGAG.

About this clone: The junction departs from germline at one end; a sequencing error may be responsible. The CDR3 end lies 3 residues beyond the end of the read and is filled in from the germline J gene. This chain connects TRBV4-2 to TRBJ2-7, with no clear D. This CDR3 has 14 residues. Germline V gene sequence: CDR1 LGHNA, CDR2 YNFKEQ. Incomplete CDR3 DNA: TGCGCCAGCAGCCAAGATGCGATCGACTACGAG. This translates into CASSQDAIDYE. The complete CDR3 protein is CASSQDAIDYEQYF.

CDR3 DNA, as far as it was read: TGTGCCATCAGCGGGGGGAACCTAGATACG. It specifies CAISGGNLDT. The entire CDR3 sequence reads CAISGGNLDTQYF. The rearrangement uses TRBV10-3 and TRBJ2-3; 7 bases agree with TRBD2. The CDR3 end lies 3 residues beyond the end of the read and is filled in from the germline J gene. The CDR3 is 13 residues long. Germline trimming cut 6 bases from V and 5 bases from J; bases unmatched to any gene: 5. Germline values: CDR1 ENHRY, CDR2 SYGVKD.

A note on this clone: The read is 3 residues too short to cover the CDR3 end, so that end is filled in from the germline J gene. The V and J genes are TRBV2 and TRBJ2-7, with 7 bases that match TRBD1. The CDR3 is 14 residues long. Germline trimming cut 2 bases from V and 2 bases from J; bases unmatched to any gene: 3. Germline CDR1 reads SNHLY; CDR2 reads FYNNEI. The covered CDR3 bases are TGTGCCAGCAGTGAACGTAGGGGGCCCTACGAG. This translates into CASSERRGPYE. The full CDR3 reads CASSERRGPYEQYF.

As concerns this clone: Coverage ceases 3 residues before the CDR3 finishes, and the germline J gene fills in the end. The chain employs TRBV19 and TRBJ1-6, with no clear D. Deletions cut 4 bases from V and 0 bases from J, with 10 bases between. This CDR3 is built from 16 residues. The germline gives CDR1 LNHDA, CDR2 SQIVND (reference sequence). The CDR3 here is CASSTAESSYNSPLHF. The DNA read from the CDR3 is TGTGCCAGTAGTACGGCGGAAAGCTCCTATAATTCACCC. The full variable domain, with the rest looked up from reference TRBV19 and TRBJ1-6, is DGGITQSPKYLFRKEGQNVTLSCEQNLNHDAMYWYRQDPGQGLRLIYYSQIVNDFQKGDIAEGYSVSREKKESFPLTVTSAQKNPTAFYLCASSTAESSYNSPLHFGNGTRLTVT.

As for this clone: The read terminates 3 residues before the CDR3 end, so the remaining end is supplied by the germline J gene. V and J are TRBV18 and TRBJ2-5; no clear D gene. Germline assignment: CDR1 KGHSH and CDR2 LQKENI. The CDR3 totals 14 residues. The ends were cut back, 0 bases at V and 1 base at J, with 6 bases in the middle. CDR3: CASSPPPSQETQYF. The DNA read from the CDR3 is TGTGCCAGCTCACCACCGCCCAGCCAAGAGACC.

With regard to this clone: Read data end 3 residues before the CDR3 end; the end is taken from the germline J gene. This chain uses TRBV7-3 with TRBJ2-7; D not resolved. The CDR3 is 13 residues long. Germline values: CDR1 SGHTA, CDR2 FQGTGA. Between the trimmed V and J ends, which lost 4 bases and 4 bases, there was a span of 11 bases. Partial CDR3 DNA: TGTGCCAGCAGCTCTCCCACAGTGTACGAG. Protein product: CASSSPTVYE. The entire CDR3 reads CASSSPTVYEQYF.